These 28 T cell receptor beta chains came from one sample sequenced in a study of blood T cell repertoires in COVID-19. The protocol was immunoSEQ multiplex PCR, while the TCRdb copy is restricted to in-frame clones and leaves out a portion. The sample lists about half a million clones, 89% seen once, with about 0.91% in the top ten. Sample: peripheral blood. The source is a man aged 18-30 years with COVID-19, enrolled during active disease.

The rearrangement joins TRBV3-1 (or the pseudogene TRBV3-2) to TRBJ2-7; D gene uncertain. V was pared by 1 base and J by 0 bases, with 10 bases between. Germline V CDR1 and CDR2: LGHDT, YNNKEL (reference sequence). The CDR3 covers 15 residues. In nucleotides, the CDR3 is TGTGCCAGCAGCCAAGTCCCGGGTAGCTCCTACGAGCAGTACTTC. Amino acids: CASSQVPGSSYEQYF.

This chain uses TRBV19 with TRBJ2-3; D is unclear. There are 15 residues in the CDR3. V lost 4 bases to trimming and J lost 3 bases, with 14 bases between them. The V gene's germline CDR1 is LNHDA and CDR2 SQIVND (reference sequence). CDR3 nucleotides: TGTGCCAGTAGTAACCCCAAATACTGGACAGATACGCAGTATTTT. This encodes CASSNPKYWTDTQYF.

The V and J genes are TRBV14 and TRBJ2-5; 7 bases fit TRBD1. The V segment lost 1 base and the J segment 4 bases; nucleotides outside the gene matches: 6. Germline CDR1 SGHDN, CDR2 FVKESK. The CDR3 spans 15 residues. Here the CDR3 DNA reads TGTGCCAGCAGCCAAGTCAGAAGGGGGCTAGAGACCCAGTACTTC. It translates to CASSQVRRGLETQYF.

The gene calls are TRBV18 and TRBJ2-5; possibly TRBD2 for D (5 bases). The CDR3 loop spans 15 amino acids. The V gene's germline CDR1 is KGHSH and CDR2 LQKENI. Trimming took off 2 bases at V and 5 bases at J, with 15 bases between the two ends. Written as DNA, the CDR3 is TGTGCCAGCTCACCATCAGGCGGGCTAGGGGAGACCCAGTACTTC. Its translation: CASSPSGGLGETQYF.

This chain connects TRBV7-9 to TRBJ1-6, with D tentatively TRBD1 (5 bases). V was clipped by 7 bases and J by 10 bases, with 17 bases between them. The germline CDR1 and CDR2 sequences are SEHNR and FQNEAQ (reference sequence). This CDR3 has 14 amino acids. CDR3 nucleotides: TGTGCCAGCACCATTGGGGGGTATGACTCACCCCTCCACTTT. Translating it yields CASTIGGYDSPLHF.

CDR3 region: CASSDGLAGEETQYF. DNA of the CDR3: TGTGCCAGCAGTGACGGACTAGCGGGAGAAGAGACCCAGTACTTC. The rearrangement joins TRBV2 to TRBJ2-5; 13 bases agree with TRBD2. This CDR3 region has 15 residues. J was trimmed by 3 bases and V by 3 bases; bases with no gene match: 1. Germline-derived CDR1 and CDR2 are SNHLY and FYNNEI.

This clone was recorded a few times. This chain connects TRBV10-2 to TRBJ2-7; 11 bases fit TRBD2. Trimming cost V 7 bases and J 3 bases; bases outside gene matches: 2. Germline CDR1 is WSHSY and CDR2 is SAAADI. CDR3 length: 13 amino acids. This CDR3 is CASKTSGGYEQYF. The CDR3 DNA follows: TGCGCCAGCAAAACTAGCGGGGGCTACGAGCAGTACTTC.

This clone was detected only a few times. The chain employs TRBV19 and TRBJ1-1; D gene uncertain. The CDR3 has 13 amino acids. The V end lost 10 bases, the J end lost 2 bases, and 14 bases lay between the germline ends. Germline lookup yields CDR1 LNHDA and CDR2 SQIVND (reference sequence). The DNA of the CDR3 is TGTGCCATCGCGACGGGAGGTAACACTGAAGCTTTCTTT. This encodes CAIATGGNTEAFF.

This clone was detected a few times. This chain links TRBV5-4 with TRBJ1-1; 9 bases match TRBD1. This CDR3 is 15 amino acids long. The V and J ends lost 9 bases and 3 bases, in that order; junction bases with no gene match: 12. The germline V gene encodes CDR1 SGHNT and CDR2 YYREEE (reference sequence). The CDR3 DNA is TGTGCCATAACGGGAACAGGGGGCGCGTACACTGAAGCTTTCTTT. It is translated as CAITGTGGAYTEAFF.

The rearrangement links TRBV11-2 to TRBJ1-1; D gene ambiguous. Germline assignment: CDR1 SGHAT and CDR2 FQNNGV. V shed 0 bases and J shed 6 bases, with 8 bases lying between them. CDR3 size: 13 residues. CDR3 sequence (DNA): TGTGCCAGCAGCTTAGATCGTTCAGCTGAAGCTTTCTTT. Amino acids: CASSLDRSAEAFF.

The chain links TRBV5-1 to TRBJ2-7; 14 bases agree with TRBD2. From germline, CDR1 is SGHRS and CDR2 YFSETQ. V lost 4 bases to trimming and J lost 4 bases; unmatched junction nucleotides: 7. The CDR3 length is 16 residues. CDR3 sequence: CASSTGLAGERYEQYF. In nucleotides, the CDR3 is TGCGCCAGCAGCACGGGACTAGCGGGAGAGAGGTACGAGCAGTACTTC.

CDR3 sequence: CSASSTRISYEQYF. The CDR3 DNA reads as TGCAGTGCTAGTTCCACGCGGATCTCCTACGAGCAGTACTTC. The chain is built from TRBV20-1 and TRBJ2-7; the D is unclear. Trimming left V 3 bases short and J 0 bases short, with 12 bases between. Germline-derived CDR1 and CDR2 are DFQATT and SNEGSKA (reference sequence). This CDR3 region has 14 residues.

V usage is TRBV13 and J usage is TRBJ2-7; D remains ambiguous. Trimming shortened V by 1 base and J by 3 bases, and 7 bases separated the two germline ends. Per germline, CDR1 PRHDT and CDR2 FYEKMQ (reference sequence). CDR3 length: 13 amino acids. The CDR3 coding sequence is TGTGCCAGCAGCTTAGACCCCTACTACGAGCAGTACTTC. Residues: CASSLDPYYEQYF.

The chain is built from TRBV7-9 and TRBJ2-2; D perhaps matches TRBD2 (6 bases). CDR1 SEHNR and CDR2 FQNEAQ come from the germline V gene (reference sequence). V was trimmed by 4 bases and J by 0 bases, leaving 15 bases between them. The CDR3 spans 17 residues. CDR3: CASSYRSGGANTGELFF. The CDR3 DNA reads TGTGCCAGCAGCTACCGGTCCGGGGGAGCGAACACCGGGGAGCTGTTTTTT.

V and J are TRBV19 and TRBJ2-7, with 7 positions matching TRBD2. The germline CDR1 and CDR2 sequences are LNHDA and SQIVND (reference sequence). The V gene end was trimmed by 6 bases and the J gene end by 4 bases; junction bases not matched to a gene: 12. The CDR3 contains 15 residues. CDR3 sequence: CASRRDASRGYEQYF. DNA of the CDR3: TGTGCCAGTAGGAGGGACGCCTCGCGGGGGTACGAGCAGTACTTC.

The chain links TRBV18 to TRBJ2-7; 8 positions match TRBD1. The CDR3 runs to 13 residues. Looked up from germline, CDR1 is KGHSH and CDR2 is LQKENI. The J segment lost 3 bases and the V segment lost 5 bases, leaving 3 bases of the junction unmatched. CDR3 sequence (DNA): TGTGCCAGCTCATCCGACAGGGGCTACGAGCAGTACTTC. Amino acid sequence: CASSSDRGYEQYF.

This clone was found once. The chain carries TRBV2 and TRBJ2-5; a weak D match, TRBD1 (5 bases). Per germline, CDR1 SNHLY and CDR2 FYNNEI. Between the trimmed V and J ends, which lost 5 bases and 4 bases, there was a span of 11 bases. The CDR3 is made up of 13 amino acids. The CDR3, as DNA: TGTGCCAGCAGTTCCCAAGGGGCAGAGACCCAGTACTTC. Protein sequence: CASSSQGAETQYF. Full variable domain (remainder filled in from reference TRBV2 and TRBJ2-5): EPEVTQTPSHQVTQMGQEVILRCVPISNHLYFYWYRQILGQKVEFLVSFYNNEISEKSEIFDDQFSVERPDGSNFTLKIRSTKLEDSAMYFCASSSQGAETQYFGPGTRLLVL.

J is TRBJ2-7 and V is TRBV5-1; D is ambiguous. The V and J ends lost 4 bases and 3 bases respectively, with 5 bases between them. Germline V CDR1 and CDR2: SGHRS, YFSETQ. There are 11 residues in the CDR3. CDR3 sequence: CASSVHYEQYF. The CDR3 DNA reads TGCGCCAGCAGCGTACACTACGAGCAGTACTTC.

About this clone itself: Other DNA sequences in the sample encode the same CDR3. The chain uses TRBV12-3 or TRBV12-4 and TRBJ2-2, with D maybe TRBD1 (5 bases). There are 13 residues in the CDR3. V shed 6 bases and J shed 0 bases, with 5 bases lying between them. Written as DNA, the CDR3 is TGTGCCAGCAGCAGGGCGAACACCGGGGAGCTGTTTTTT. It codes for CASSRANTGELFF.

The rearrangement links TRBV4-1 to TRBJ1-2; 7 bases map to TRBD1. Looked up from germline, CDR1 is MGHRA and CDR2 is YSYEKL. This CDR3 is 16 amino acids long. The J segment lost 4 bases and the V segment lost 3 bases, leaving 11 bases of the junction unmatched. The CDR3 coding sequence is TGCGCCAGCAGCCAGGGCCGGGACAGACTAACCTATGGCTACACCTTC. This sequence encodes CASSQGRDRLTYGYTF.

This clone was recorded only once. This sequence joins TRBV2 and TRBJ2-2; TRBD1 agrees at 12 bases. In germline, CDR1 is SNHLY, CDR2 FYNNEI. Losses at the gene ends were 6 bases for V and 5 bases for J; bases not matched to a gene: 7. This CDR3 contains 16 residues. The CDR3 spells CASRGQGASGTGELFF. CDR3 DNA sequence: TGTGCCAGCAGGGGACAGGGGGCATCGGGAACCGGGGAGCTGTTTTTT.

CDR3 sequence: CASSLTVSYNEQFF. In DNA, the CDR3 is TGTGCCAGCAGCTTGACAGTTTCCTACAATGAGCAGTTCTTC. The V call is TRBV11-2, the J call TRBJ2-1, with a tentative D call TRBD1 (5 bases). Trimming stripped 3 bases from V and 1 base from J, with 7 bases between. This CDR3 comprises 14 residues. In germline, CDR1 is SGHAT, CDR2 FQNNGV.

This rearrangement joins TRBV11-2 to TRBJ1-2, with 7 bases lining up with TRBD1. Germline-derived CDR1 and CDR2 are SGHAT and FQNNGV. The V segment lost 4 bases and the J segment 6 bases; nucleotides outside the gene matches: 5. CDR3 size: 13 residues. The CDR3 here is CASSSTGLNGYTF. In DNA form, the CDR3 reads TGTGCCAGCAGCTCGACAGGGTTAAATGGCTACACCTTC.

This clone has only one observation. The gene calls are TRBV2 and TRBJ2-1; 9 bases agree with TRBD1. Trimming at V came to 6 bases and at J to 4 bases, leaving 1 base not matched to a gene. In germline, CDR1 is SNHLY, CDR2 FYNNEI. CDR3 length equals 13 residues. CDR3 region: CASRGTGYNEQFF. In DNA, the CDR3 is TGTGCCAGCAGGGGGACAGGGTACAATGAGCAGTTCTTC.

The rearrangement links TRBV19 to TRBJ2-6; the D gene is possibly TRBD1 (6 bases). Germline loops: CDR1 LNHDA, CDR2 SQIVND (reference sequence). Trimming stripped 5 bases from V and 5 bases from J, with 19 bases between. The CDR3 has 17 residues. The CDR3 DNA reads TGTGCCAGTAGTCCTGGGACAAACTCTGGGAGGGCCAACGTCCTGACTTTC. Encoded protein: CASSPGTNSGRANVLTF.

This rearrangement joins TRBV25-1 to TRBJ1-1; maybe TRBD1 (6 bases). Germline lookup yields CDR1 MGHDK and CDR2 SYGVNS. V lost 4 bases, J lost 6 bases, and 15 bases lay in between. This CDR3 has 14 amino acids. This CDR3 is CASSVTGKIAEAFF. DNA for the CDR3: TGTGCCAGCAGTGTTACAGGGAAAATCGCTGAAGCTTTCTTT.

The rearrangement uses TRBV5-6 and TRBJ2-7; tentative D call: TRBD1 (6 bases). Looked up from germline, CDR1 is SGHDT and CDR2 is YYEEEE. The V end lost 3 bases, the J end lost 3 bases, and 19 bases lay between the germline ends. The CDR3 is 16 amino acids. This CDR3 reads CASSSQGIWHYYEQYF. Here the CDR3 DNA reads TGTGCCAGCAGCTCACAGGGTATTTGGCATTACTACGAGCAGTACTTC.

This clone occurred once. The V call is TRBV6-5, the J call TRBJ2-7; 8 nucleotides align to TRBD1. The CDR3 has 14 residues. The germline V gene encodes CDR1 MNHEY and CDR2 SVGAGI. V shed 7 bases, J shed 6 bases, and the junction held 11 bases outside the gene matches. The CDR3 DNA is TGTGCCAGCAAGGAAACAGGGGGTCTTAGCGAGCAGTACTTC. Residues: CASKETGGLSEQYF.